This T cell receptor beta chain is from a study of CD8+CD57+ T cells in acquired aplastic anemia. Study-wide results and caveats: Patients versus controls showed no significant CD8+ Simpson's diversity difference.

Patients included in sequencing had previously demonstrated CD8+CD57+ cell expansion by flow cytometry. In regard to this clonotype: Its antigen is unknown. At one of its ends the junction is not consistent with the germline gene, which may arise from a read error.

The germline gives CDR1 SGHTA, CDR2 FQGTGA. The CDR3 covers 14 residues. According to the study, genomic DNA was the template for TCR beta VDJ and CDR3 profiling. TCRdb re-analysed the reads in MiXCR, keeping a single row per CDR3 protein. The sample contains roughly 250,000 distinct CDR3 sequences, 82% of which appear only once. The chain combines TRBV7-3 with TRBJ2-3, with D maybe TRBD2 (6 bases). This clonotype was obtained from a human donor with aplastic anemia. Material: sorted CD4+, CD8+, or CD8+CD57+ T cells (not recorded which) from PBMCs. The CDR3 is CASTIEGGPVKQCF. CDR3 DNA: TGTGCCAGCACAATAGAGGGAGGCCCCGTTAAACAGTGTTTT.